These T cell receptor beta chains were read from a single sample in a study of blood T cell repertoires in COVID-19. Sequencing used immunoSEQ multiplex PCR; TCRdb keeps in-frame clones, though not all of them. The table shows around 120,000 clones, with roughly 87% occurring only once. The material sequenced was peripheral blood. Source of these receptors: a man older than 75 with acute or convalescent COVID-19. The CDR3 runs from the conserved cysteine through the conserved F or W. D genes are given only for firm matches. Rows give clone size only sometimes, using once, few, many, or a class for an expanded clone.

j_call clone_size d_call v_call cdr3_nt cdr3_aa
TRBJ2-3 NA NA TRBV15 TGTGCCACCAGCAGAGAACCAGGGAGCACAGATACGCAGTATTTT CATSREPGSTDTQYF
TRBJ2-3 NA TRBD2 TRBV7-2 TGTGCCAGCAGCCCGCGACTAGCGGGAGCCTCAGATACGCAGTATTTT CASSPRLAGASDTQYF
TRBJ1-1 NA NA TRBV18 TGTGCCAGCTCACCGCTAGGACAGCGCGGTACTGAAGCTTTCTTT CASSPLGQRGTEAFF
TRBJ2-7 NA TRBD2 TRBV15 TGTGCCACCAGCAGAGCCCTAGCGGGGGTTTACGAGCAGTACTTC CATSRALAGVYEQYF
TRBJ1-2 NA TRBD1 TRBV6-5 TGTGCCAGCAGCCGTGGACAGGGGAGAAACTATGGCTACACCTTC CASSRGQGRNYGYTF
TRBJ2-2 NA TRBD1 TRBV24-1 TGTGCCACCGGCGGGCAGGGGGCGCGGGAGGAGCTGTTTTTT CATGGQGAREELFF
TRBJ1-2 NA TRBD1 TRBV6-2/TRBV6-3 TGTGCCAGCAGTCAAGGGACAGGGGACGCCTTC CASSQGTGDAF
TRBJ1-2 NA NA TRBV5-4 TGTGCCAGCAGCCCCTCGGGTGTCCCGGCGAGCTATGGCTACACCTTC CASSPSGVPASYGYTF
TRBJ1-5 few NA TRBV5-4 TGTGCCAGCAGTGACAGTTCCAATAGCAATCAGCCCCAGCATTTT CASSDSSNSNQPQHF
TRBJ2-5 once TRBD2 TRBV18 TGTGCCAGCTCACCATTAGCGGGGGCCCAAGAGACCCAGTACTTC CASSPLAGAQETQYF
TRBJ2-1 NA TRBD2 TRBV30 TGTGCCTGGAGTGTCAAATTTCAGCGGGAGGTCTTC CAWSVKFQREVF
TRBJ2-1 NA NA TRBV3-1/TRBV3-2 TGTGCCAGCAGCCAAGCTAGTGAGCAGTTCTTC CASSQASEQFF
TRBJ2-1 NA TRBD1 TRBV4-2 TGTGCCAGCAGCCAATCCGGGACAGGAGGCTGGGATGAGCAGTTCTTC CASSQSGTGGWDEQFF
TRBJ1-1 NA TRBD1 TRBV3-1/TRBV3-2 TGTGCCAGCAGCCAAGGTTCAGGGGGCCTGGGGACTGAAGCTTTCTTT CASSQGSGGLGTEAFF
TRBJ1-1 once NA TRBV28 TGTGCCAGCAGACCCAATACAGCGAACACTGAAGCTTTCTTT CASRPNTANTEAFF
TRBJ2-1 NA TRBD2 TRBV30 TGTGCCTGGAGTGGGACTAGCGGGGCCTCCTACAATGAGCAGTTCTTC CAWSGTSGASYNEQFF
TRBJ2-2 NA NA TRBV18 TGTGCCAGCTCACCATCGGGGACCGGGGAGCTGTTTTTT CASSPSGTGELFF
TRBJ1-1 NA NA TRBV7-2 TGTGCCATAAACCGGGGCGGAGGGACTGAAGCTTTCTTT CAINRGGGTEAFF
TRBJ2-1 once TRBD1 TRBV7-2 TGTGCCAGCAGTACCTACAGGGGTGGAGATGAGCAGTTCTTC CASSTYRGGDEQFF
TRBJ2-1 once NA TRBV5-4 TGTGCCAGCAGCCCCAGATACCCTTCCTACAATGAGCAGTTCTTC CASSPRYPSYNEQFF
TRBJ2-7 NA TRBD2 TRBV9 TGTGCCAGCAGCGAAGGGACTAGCGGCGGATACGAGCAGTACTTC CASSEGTSGGYEQYF
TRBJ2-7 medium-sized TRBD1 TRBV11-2 TGTGCCAGCAGCTCAGGGGGACAGGGATTATACGAGCAGTACTTC CASSSGGQGLYEQYF
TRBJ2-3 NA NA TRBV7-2 TGTGCCAGCAGCGGGTCCGGGACTAGCACAGATACGCAGTATTTT CASSGSGTSTDTQYF
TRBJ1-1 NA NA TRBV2 TGTGCCAGCAGTACCCAGGGGCGTACTGAAGCTTTCTTT CASSTQGRTEAFF
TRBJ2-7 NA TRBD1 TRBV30 TGTGCCTGGGAAGGGACAGGGACCTCCTACGAGCAGTACTTC CAWEGTGTSYEQYF
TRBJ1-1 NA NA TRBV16 TGTGCCAGCAGCCAATCGCCGGGGTCGAACACTGAAGCTTTCTTT CASSQSPGSNTEAFF
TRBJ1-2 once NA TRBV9 TGTGCCAGCGGAGGCACCTATGGCTACACCTTC CASGGTYGYTF
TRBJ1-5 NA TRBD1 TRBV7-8 TGTGCCAGCAGCTGGGACAGGGGAAGCAATCAGCCCCAGCATTTT CASSWDRGSNQPQHF
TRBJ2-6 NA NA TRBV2 TGTGCCAGCCATCTCCAGGGAACTTCTGGGGCCAACGTCCTGACTTTC CASHLQGTSGANVLTF